The 3 T cell receptor beta chains below were found in one sample sequenced in a study of blood T cell repertoires in COVID-19. TCRdb keeps only in-frame clones here, not all; method: immunoSEQ multiplex PCR. The table lists about 350,000 clones, roughly 90% of them singletons. The specimen was peripheral blood. The origin of the receptors is a woman in her seventies with COVID-19, enrolled during active disease.

The chain couples TRBV10-3 to TRBJ1-5; 7 bases line up with TRBD1. CDR1 ENHRY and CDR2 SYGVKD come from the germline V gene. This CDR3 has 14 amino acids. The ends lost 3 bases at V and 5 bases at J; junction bases unmatched: 4. The CDR3 protein is CAISDRGNDQPQHF. The CDR3 DNA reads TGTGCCATCAGTGACAGGGGGAACGATCAGCCCCAGCATTTT.

This chain connects TRBV7-9 to TRBJ2-2, with 7 bases fitting TRBD2. V dropped 4 bases and J dropped 7; count of bases not matched to a gene: 3. CDR3 size: 13 residues. The germline CDR1 and CDR2 sequences are SEHNR and FQNEAQ (reference sequence). CDR3 sequence: CASSSGLLGELFF. The CDR3 DNA is TGTGCCAGCAGCTCGGGACTACTCGGGGAGCTGTTTTTT.

The chain links TRBV6-5 to TRBJ1-1; TRBD1 is a possible D gene (5 bases). Germline assignment: CDR1 MNHEY and CDR2 SVGAGI. The CDR3 extends over 13 amino acids. Trimming took off 4 bases at V and 8 bases at J, with 14 bases between the two ends. CDR3 region: CASSSAGPTEAFF. CDR3 bases: TGTGCCAGCAGTTCCGCAGGGCCAACAGAAGCTTTCTTT.